These 7 T cell receptor beta chains were sequenced from one sample in a study of blood T cells in healthy people across ages (dated by TCRdb to about 2015). The method behind the library was 5' RACE. Sequencing was performed on an Illumina HiSeq 2500. A second PCR of about 6 to 12 cycles was performed with a sample-barcoded 5' primer and a J-beta primer mix. The public reads were quality trimmed at Q25 with fastp and then assembled into clones with MiXCR by TCRdb, keeping productive beta chains. Duplicate CDR3 protein sequences are folded into a single record with the most common DNA and genes. Across this sample there are 750,000 to 850,000 distinct CDR3 sequences, with 25% seen only once. The top ten clonotypes cover around 3.6% of the sample. The data were also submitted as part of a second study, on T cells of mothers and their children.

The material sequenced was blood. All receptors come from a boy aged 5-17 years in good health.

The J gene is TRBJ1-6, the V gene TRBV4-3, with 9 bases identical to TRBD1. V gave up 2 bases and J gave up 7 bases; unmatched junction bases: 3. Per germline, CDR1 LGHNA and CDR2 YSLEER. The CDR3 is made up of 15 amino acids. CDR3: CASSQNRGLNSPLHF. The CDR3 DNA reads as TGCGCCAGCAGCCAAAACAGGGGGCTAAATTCACCCCTCCACTTT.

The V call is TRBV7-2, the J call TRBJ2-1; tentative D call: TRBD1 (6 bases). The DNA end is a closer match to TRBJ2-5, so the J assignment may be wrong. This CDR3 contains 14 residues. Germline V lookup: CDR1 SGHTA, CDR2 FQGNSA. The CDR3 sequence: CASSLDQGTETQYF. The CDR3 DNA reads as TGTGCCAGCAGCTTAGATCAGGGGACGGAGACCCAGTACTTC.

Ten or more counts support this clonotype. The rearrangement joins TRBV20-1 to TRBJ2-1, with 13 bases aligning to TRBD2. CDR1 and CDR2 (germline): DFQATT, SNEGSKA (reference sequence). The CDR3 runs 16 residues. Trimming at V came to 3 bases and at J to 6 bases, leaving 8 bases not matched to a gene. CDR3 nucleotide sequence: TGCAGTGCTAGGGGACCCGGACTAGCGGGAGCCAATGAGCAGTTCTTC. This translates into CSARGPGLAGANEQFF.

This clonotype occurred a few times. The V gene is TRBV29-1, the J gene TRBJ2-7; tentative D call: TRBD2 (6 bases). V was shortened by 0 bases and J by 4 bases, with 16 bases between the two germline ends. The CDR3 spans 15 residues. CDR1 and CDR2 (germline): SQVTM, ANQGSEA. CDR3 sequence reads: CSVEDASAETYEQYF. CDR3 DNA: TGCAGCGTTGAAGACGCTAGCGCAGAAACTTACGAGCAGTACTTC.

The table lists this clonotype with a few counts. Here the CDR3 reads CASSQALNRGDEQYF. The CDR3 nucleotides are TGCGCCAGCAGCCAAGCCCTAAACCGTGGTGACGAGCAGTACTTC. The chain uses TRBV4-3 and TRBJ2-7, with D unresolved. Germline values: CDR1 LGHNA, CDR2 YSLEER. This CDR3 has 15 residues. With 1 base removed from V and 5 bases from J, the gap between germline ends came to 15 bases.

V and J are TRBV28 and TRBJ2-7; 9 nucleotides agree with TRBD2. Germline assignment: CDR1 MDHEN and CDR2 SYDVKM. V was clipped by 0 bases and J by 5 bases; unmatched bases: 11. The CDR3 is 17 residues long. DNA of the CDR3: TGTGCCAGCAGTTTATGGGCGGGGGGGCAGCCTCAGGACGAGCAGTACTTC. This encodes CASSLWAGGQPQDEQYF.

This clonotype was counted between two and nine times. CDR3 sequence: CSARDRRDGYTF. DNA of the CDR3: TGCAGTGCCCGGGATAGAAGAGATGGCTACACCTTC. The chain couples TRBV20-1 to TRBJ1-2, with D hard to call. Trimming removed 6 bases from V and 6 bases from J, with 14 bases in between. CDR1 DFQATT and CDR2 SNEGSKA come from the germline V gene (reference sequence). This CDR3 region has 12 residues.